This T cell receptor (beta chain) was captured by sequencing in a study of T cell changes during pregnancy in multiple sclerosis. Assay used: immunoSEQ multiplex PCR; TCRdb lists only in-frame clones, some missing. This sample yields approximately 70,000 clones, of which roughly nine tenths are seen a single time; roughly 1% belongs to the top ten. Per the germline V gene, CDR1 is SGHTA and CDR2 is FQGNSA. This CDR3 is built from 15 residues. V dropped 4 bases and J dropped 5 bases, with 17 bases sitting between them. This clone was recorded only once. The TCR sequence derives from a female donor in good health, enrolled as a control in a pregnancy study. This chain links TRBV7-2 with TRBJ1-1; no definite D call. The input for sequencing was peripheral blood, taken in the first trimester of pregnancy. For the CDR3, the DNA is TGTGCCAGCAGCTCTGGCGGACTGGGAATGACTGAAGCTTTCTTT. Translated: CASSSGGLGMTEAFF.